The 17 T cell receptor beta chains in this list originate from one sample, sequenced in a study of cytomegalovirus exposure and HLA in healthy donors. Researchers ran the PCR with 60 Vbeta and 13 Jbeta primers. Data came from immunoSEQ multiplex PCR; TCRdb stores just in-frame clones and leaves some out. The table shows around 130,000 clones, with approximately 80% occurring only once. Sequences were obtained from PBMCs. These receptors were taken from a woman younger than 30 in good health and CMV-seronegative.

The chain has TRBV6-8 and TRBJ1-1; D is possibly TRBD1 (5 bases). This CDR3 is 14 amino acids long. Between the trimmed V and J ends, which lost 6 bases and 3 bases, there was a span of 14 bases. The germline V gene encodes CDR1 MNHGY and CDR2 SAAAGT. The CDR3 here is CASSHPGSDTEAFF. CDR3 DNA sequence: TGTGCCAGCAGCCACCCAGGGTCGGACACTGAAGCTTTCTTT.

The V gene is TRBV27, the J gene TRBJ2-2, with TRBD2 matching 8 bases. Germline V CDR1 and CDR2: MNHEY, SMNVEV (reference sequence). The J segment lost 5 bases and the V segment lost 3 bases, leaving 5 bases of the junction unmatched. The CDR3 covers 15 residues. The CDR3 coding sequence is TGTGCCAGCAGTTTCGGACTAGCCCAGACCGGGGAGCTGTTTTTT. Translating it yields CASSFGLAQTGELFF.

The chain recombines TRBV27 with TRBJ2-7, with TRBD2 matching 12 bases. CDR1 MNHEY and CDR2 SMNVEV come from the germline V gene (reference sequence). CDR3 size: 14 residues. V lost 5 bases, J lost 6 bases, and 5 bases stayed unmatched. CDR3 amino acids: CASSTGLAGIEQYF. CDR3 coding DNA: TGTGCCAGCAGTACCGGACTAGCGGGGATCGAGCAGTACTTC.

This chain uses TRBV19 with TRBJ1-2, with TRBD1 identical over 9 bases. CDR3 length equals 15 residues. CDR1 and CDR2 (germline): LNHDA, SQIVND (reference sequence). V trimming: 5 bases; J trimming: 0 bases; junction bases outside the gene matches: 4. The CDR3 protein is CASSPGTGTNYGYTF. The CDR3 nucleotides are TGTGCCAGTAGTCCCGGGACAGGGACTAACTATGGCTACACCTTC.

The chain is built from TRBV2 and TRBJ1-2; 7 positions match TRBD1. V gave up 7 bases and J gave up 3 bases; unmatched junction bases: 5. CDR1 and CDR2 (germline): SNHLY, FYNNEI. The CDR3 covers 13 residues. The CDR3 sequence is CASNRDSDYGYTF. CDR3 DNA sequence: TGTGCCAGCAACCGGGACAGTGACTATGGCTACACCTTC.

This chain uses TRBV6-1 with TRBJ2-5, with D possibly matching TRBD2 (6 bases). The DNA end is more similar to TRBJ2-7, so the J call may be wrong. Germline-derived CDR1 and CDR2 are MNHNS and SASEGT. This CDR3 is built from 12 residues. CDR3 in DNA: TGTGCCAGCAGTGAATCGGGGGACGAGCAGTACTTC. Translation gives CASSESGDEQYF.

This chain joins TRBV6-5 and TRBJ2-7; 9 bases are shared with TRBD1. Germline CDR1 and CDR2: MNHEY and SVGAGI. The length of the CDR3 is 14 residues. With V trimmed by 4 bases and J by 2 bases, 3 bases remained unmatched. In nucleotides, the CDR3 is TGTGCCAGCAGTTTTGGGACAGGGACCTACGAGCAGTACTTC. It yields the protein CASSFGTGTYEQYF.

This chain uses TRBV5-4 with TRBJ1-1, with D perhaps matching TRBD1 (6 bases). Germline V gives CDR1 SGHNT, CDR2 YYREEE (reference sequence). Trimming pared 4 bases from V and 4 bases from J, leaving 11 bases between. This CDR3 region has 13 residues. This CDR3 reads CASSLRGSTEAFF. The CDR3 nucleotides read TGTGCCAGCAGCCTCAGGGGAAGCACTGAAGCTTTCTTT.

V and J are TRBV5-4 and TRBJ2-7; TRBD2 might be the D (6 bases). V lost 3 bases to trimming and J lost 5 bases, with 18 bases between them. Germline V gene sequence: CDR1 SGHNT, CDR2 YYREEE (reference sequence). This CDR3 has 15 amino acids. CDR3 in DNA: TGTGCCAGCAGCTCCACTAGCAGCCCACCCGACGAGCAGTACTTC. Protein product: CASSSTSSPPDEQYF.

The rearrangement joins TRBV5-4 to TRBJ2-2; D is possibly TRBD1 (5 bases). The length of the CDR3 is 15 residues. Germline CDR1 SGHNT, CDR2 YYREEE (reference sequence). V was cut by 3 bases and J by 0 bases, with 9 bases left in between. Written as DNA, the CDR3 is TGTGCCAGCAGCTCGAAGACAGCGAACACCGGGGAGCTGTTTTTT. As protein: CASSSKTANTGELFF.

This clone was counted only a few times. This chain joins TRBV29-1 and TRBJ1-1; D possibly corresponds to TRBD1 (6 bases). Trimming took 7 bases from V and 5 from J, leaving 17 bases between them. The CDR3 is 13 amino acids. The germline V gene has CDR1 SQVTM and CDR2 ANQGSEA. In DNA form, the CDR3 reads TGCAGCGCGGACAGTCGAGTTGGAACTGAAGCTTTCTTT. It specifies CSADSRVGTEAFF.

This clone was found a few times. CDR3 in DNA: TGTGCCAGCAGCCGAGCTACAGATACGCAGTATTTT. Translation: CASSRATDTQYF. The chain couples TRBV5-4 to TRBJ2-3; no clear D. CDR1 SGHNT and CDR2 YYREEE come from the germline V gene (reference sequence). Trimming took 4 bases from V and 3 from J, leaving 6 bases between them. The CDR3 length is 12 residues.

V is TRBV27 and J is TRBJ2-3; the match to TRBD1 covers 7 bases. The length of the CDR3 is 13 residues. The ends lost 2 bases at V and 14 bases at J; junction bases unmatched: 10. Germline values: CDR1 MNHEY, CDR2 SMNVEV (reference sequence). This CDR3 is CASSLHWTGPWYF. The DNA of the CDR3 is TGTGCCAGCAGTTTACATTGGACAGGTCCGTGGTATTTT.

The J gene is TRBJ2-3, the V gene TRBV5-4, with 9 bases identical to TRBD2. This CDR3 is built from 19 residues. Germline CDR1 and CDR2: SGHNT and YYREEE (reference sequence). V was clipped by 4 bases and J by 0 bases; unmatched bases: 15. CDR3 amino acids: CASSKGLAQMELSTDTQYF. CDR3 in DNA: TGTGCCAGCAGCAAGGGACTAGCCCAAATGGAGCTCAGCACAGATACGCAGTATTTT.

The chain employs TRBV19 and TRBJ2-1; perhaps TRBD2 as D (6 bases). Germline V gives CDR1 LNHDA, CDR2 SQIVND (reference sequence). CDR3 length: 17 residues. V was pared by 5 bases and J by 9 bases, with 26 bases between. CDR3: CASSLSYWTGVGGEQFF. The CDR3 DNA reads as TGTGCCAGTAGTCTGTCGTATTGGACTGGGGTCGGGGGTGAGCAGTTCTTC.

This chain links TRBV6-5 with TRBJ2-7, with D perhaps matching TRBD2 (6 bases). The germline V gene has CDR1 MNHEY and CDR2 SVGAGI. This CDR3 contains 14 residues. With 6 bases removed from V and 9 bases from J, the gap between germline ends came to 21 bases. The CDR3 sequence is CASSRTRSSVGQYF. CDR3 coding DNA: TGTGCCAGCAGCCGCACCCGGTCTAGCGTTGGGCAGTACTTC.

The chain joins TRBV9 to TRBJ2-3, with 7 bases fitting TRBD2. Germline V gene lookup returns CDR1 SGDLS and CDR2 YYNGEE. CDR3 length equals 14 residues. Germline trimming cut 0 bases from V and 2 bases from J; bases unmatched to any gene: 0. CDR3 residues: CASSVGLATDTQYF. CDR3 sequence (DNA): TGTGCCAGCAGCGTAGGACTAGCCACAGATACGCAGTATTTT.